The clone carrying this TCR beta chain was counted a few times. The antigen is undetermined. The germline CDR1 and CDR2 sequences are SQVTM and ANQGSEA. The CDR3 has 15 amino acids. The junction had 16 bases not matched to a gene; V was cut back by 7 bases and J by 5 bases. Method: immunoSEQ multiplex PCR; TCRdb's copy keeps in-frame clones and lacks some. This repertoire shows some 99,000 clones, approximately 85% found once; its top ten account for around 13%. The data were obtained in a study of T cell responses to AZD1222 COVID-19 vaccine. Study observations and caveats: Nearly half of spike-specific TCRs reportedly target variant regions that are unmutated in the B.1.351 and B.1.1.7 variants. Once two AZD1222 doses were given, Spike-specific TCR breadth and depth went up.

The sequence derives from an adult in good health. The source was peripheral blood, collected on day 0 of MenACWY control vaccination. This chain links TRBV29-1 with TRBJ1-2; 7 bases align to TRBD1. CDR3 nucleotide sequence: TGCAGCGCAGGACAAGGGGGCTCCGTTCAGTATGGCTACACCTTC. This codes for CSAGQGGSVQYGYTF.